A few counts support the clone carrying this T cell receptor beta chain. The source of the sample is a study of lymphopenia after photon versus proton radiotherapy. Sequencing was performed with immunoSEQ multiplex PCR; in TCRdb, only in-frame clones are kept and a portion is missing. The repertoire holds tens of thousands of clones, with 87% as singletons. V was pared by 4 bases and J by 5 bases, with 10 bases of the junction left unmatched. The CDR3 is 15 residues long. Germline CDR1 is LNHDA and CDR2 is SQIVND (reference sequence). The genes are TRBV19 and TRBJ1-1; 7 nucleotides line up with TRBD1. The origin of this receptor is an elderly man with esophageal cancer. Sample: peripheral blood, taken from a patient treated with proton-based radiotherapy. The CDR3 DNA reads TGTGCCAGTAGTACCCCTAGGGGGCGCGGAACTGAAGCTTTCTTT. Its translation: CASSTPRGRGTEAFF.